These T cell receptor beta chains were read from a single sample in a study of OX40 agonist ivuxolimab in advanced cancers. Profiled with immunoSEQ multiplex PCR; TCRdb holds only in-frame clones, not every one. The repertoire holds nearly 50,000 clones, with over 75% as singletons. The material sequenced was CD4+ or CD8+ T cells sorted from blood, taken in a trial of the OX40 agonist ivuxolimab. Receptors were obtained from an adult with an advanced solid tumor such as melanoma, head and neck, liver or kidney cancer. CDR3s include the opening cysteine and the closing phenylalanine or tryptophan. The D gene is left open where the match is weak. Some rows have no size entry. The others give once, few or many, or a class for an expanded clone.

V,size,length,D,J,CDR3,DNA
TRBV18,NA,15,TRBD1,TRBJ2-2,CASSPPDRGPGELFF,TGTGCCAGCTCACCACCGGACAGGGGTCCCGGGGAGCTGTTTTTT
TRBV9,NA,17,TRBD1,TRBJ2-4,CASSVAGTGGAQNIQYF,TGTGCCAGCAGCGTAGCCGGGACAGGGGGGGCCCAAAACATTCAGTACTTC
TRBV5-4,once,14,NA,TRBJ1-3,CASSAAGAGNTIYF,TGTGCCAGCAGCGCCGCGGGGGCTGGAAACACCATATATTTT
TRBV6-1,NA,13,NA,TRBJ1-3,CASSDGFGNTIYF,TGTGCCAGCAGTGATGGGTTCGGAAACACCATATATTTT
TRBV11-3,NA,13,NA,TRBJ1-5,CASSLQHDQPQHF,TGTGCCAGCAGCTTACAACACGATCAGCCCCAGCATTTT
TRBV9,NA,14,NA,TRBJ2-3,CASSVSFLTDTQYF,TGTGCCAGCAGCGTATCATTTCTAACAGATACGCAGTATTTT
TRBV28,NA,14,TRBD1,TRBJ2-1,CASRWSGTAPEQFF,TGTGCCAGCAGATGGTCAGGGACAGCACCAGAGCAGTTCTTC
TRBV10-3,NA,14,TRBD1,TRBJ2-1,CAITRDSGLSEQFF,TGTGCCATCACTAGGGACAGTGGTCTCTCTGAGCAGTTCTTC
TRBV7-2,NA,13,NA,TRBJ1-1,CASSLPLGTEAFF,TGTGCCAGCAGCTTGCCCCTGGGCACTGAAGCTTTCTTT
TRBV7-2,NA,13,NA,TRBJ2-3,CASSLQGLDTQYF,TGTGCCAGCAGCTTACAAGGACTAGATACGCAGTATTTT
TRBV7-9,NA,15,NA,TRBJ2-5,CASSLGGPGGSAQYF,TGTGCCAGCAGCTTAGGGGGGCCAGGAGGGAGTGCCCAGTACTTC
TRBV11-3,NA,13,NA,TRBJ1-5,CASSLDTYQPQHF,TGTGCCAGCAGCTTAGATACGTATCAGCCCCAGCATTTT
TRBV5-1,once,12,NA,TRBJ2-5,CASSWAEETQYF,TGCGCCAGCTCCTGGGCCGAAGAGACCCAGTACTTC
TRBV5-6,NA,15,TRBD1,TRBJ2-7,CASSPGTGLIYEQYF,TGTGCCAGCAGCCCCGGGACAGGGTTAATCTACGAGCAGTACTTC
TRBV28,NA,13,NA,TRBJ2-1,CATSALYSQEQFF,TGTGCCACCTCCGCCCTTTATTCACAGGAGCAGTTCTTC
TRBV7-9,NA,15,NA,TRBJ2-5,CASSLGELDRETQYF,TGTGCCAGCAGCTTGGGGGAACTAGACAGGGAGACCCAGTACTTC